The 4 T cell receptor beta chains presented below share a single source sample, sequenced in a study of CD8 T cells in Susac syndrome. cDNA came from around 0.5 to 1 ug RNA primed by random hexamers. TCRdb used MiXCR to reprocess the immunoSEQ multiplex PCR reads, holding one entry per CDR3 protein. The data show some 110,000 distinct CDR3 sequences, with roughly 94% seen just once and about 0.41% held by the top ten. Sequenced input: CD8+ T cells from PBMCs. These receptors were collected from a human donor with Susac syndrome.

The J gene is TRBJ2-1, the V gene TRBV27; no clear D gene. Trimming left V 8 bases short and J 5 bases short, with 13 bases between. Germline assignment: CDR1 MNHEY and CDR2 SMNVEV (reference sequence). This CDR3 spans 13 amino acids. The CDR3 bases are TGTGCCAGCGCTGATCGAGCTCACAATGAGCAGTTCTTC. It yields the protein CASADRAHNEQFF.

The rearrangement uses TRBV2 and TRBJ1-5, with D tentatively TRBD1 (5 bases). Germline CDR1 reads SNHLY; CDR2 reads FYNNEI. Trimming removed 8 bases at V and 7 bases at J, with 15 bases between. The CDR3 extends over 13 amino acids. In DNA, the CDR3 is TGTGCCAGCCGAGGGCAGGGATTACAGCCCCAGCATTTT. It codes for CASRGQGLQPQHF.

The gene calls are TRBV24-1 and TRBJ2-1, with no clear D. V lost 4 bases to trimming and J lost 4 bases, with 13 bases between them. Germline CDR1 KGHDR, CDR2 SFDVKD. The CDR3 totals 15 residues. CDR3 nucleotide sequence: TGTGCCACCAGTGAGGGATTTTCCCTTTACAATGAGCAGTTCTTC. Its translation: CATSEGFSLYNEQFF.

J is TRBJ2-1 and V is TRBV13; D may be TRBD2 (5 bases). V was pared by 7 bases and J by 7 bases, with 11 bases between. The CDR3 length is 12 residues. Per germline, CDR1 PRHDT and CDR2 FYEKMQ (reference sequence). This CDR3 is CASTERRNEQFF. The CDR3 bases are TGTGCCAGCACGGAAAGGAGGAATGAGCAGTTCTTC.